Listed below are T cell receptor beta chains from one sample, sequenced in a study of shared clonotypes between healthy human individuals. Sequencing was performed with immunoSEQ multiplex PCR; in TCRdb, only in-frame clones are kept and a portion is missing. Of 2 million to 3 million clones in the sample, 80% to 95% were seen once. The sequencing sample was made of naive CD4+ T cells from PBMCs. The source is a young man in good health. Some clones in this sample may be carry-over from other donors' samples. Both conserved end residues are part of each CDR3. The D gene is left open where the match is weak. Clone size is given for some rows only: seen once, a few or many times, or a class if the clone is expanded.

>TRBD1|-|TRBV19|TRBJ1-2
CASQGGQANYGYTF
TGTGCCAGCCAGGGGGGACAGGCAAACTATGGCTACACCTTC
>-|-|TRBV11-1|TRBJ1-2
CASSSDSSSYYGYTF
TGTGCCAGCAGCTCGGACAGCAGCTCCTACTATGGCTACACCTTC
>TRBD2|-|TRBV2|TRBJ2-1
CASSVTLAGAADEQFF
TGTGCCAGCAGTGTCACCTTAGCGGGAGCCGCGGATGAGCAGTTCTTC
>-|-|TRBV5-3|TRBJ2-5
CARSFRPSRETQYF
TGTGCCAGAAGCTTTCGTCCTAGCCGGGAGACCCAGTACTTC
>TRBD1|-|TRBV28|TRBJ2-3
CASSTGTGVTDTQYF
TGTGCCAGCAGTACCGGGACAGGGGTCACAGATACGCAGTATTTT
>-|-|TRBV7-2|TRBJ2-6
CASSLEAVTGANVLTF
TGTGCCAGCAGCTTAGAGGCGGTAACTGGGGCCAACGTCCTGACTTTC
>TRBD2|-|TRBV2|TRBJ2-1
CASRRGLAFYNEQFF
TGTGCCAGCAGGCGAGGACTAGCTTTTTACAATGAGCAGTTCTTC
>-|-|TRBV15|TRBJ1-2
CATSSDLGGRGYGYTF
TGTGCCACCAGCAGCGACCTAGGGGGGCGCGGATATGGCTACACCTTC
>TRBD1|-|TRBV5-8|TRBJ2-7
CASILPGQGTHEQYF
TGTGCCAGCATCCTTCCGGGACAGGGTACCCACGAGCAGTACTTC
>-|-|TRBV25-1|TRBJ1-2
CASSELANYGYTF
TGTGCCAGCAGTGAATTGGCTAACTATGGCTACACCTTC
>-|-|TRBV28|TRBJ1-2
CASSPTPSPYGYTF
TGTGCCAGCAGTCCGACCCCCAGCCCCTATGGCTACACCTTC
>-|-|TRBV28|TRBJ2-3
CASSPPRGTQYF
TGTGCCAGCAGTCCCCCCAGGGGTACGCAGTATTTT
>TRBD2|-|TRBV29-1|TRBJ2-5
CSVDRGVQETQYF
TGCAGCGTTGATCGGGGGGTCCAAGAGACCCAGTACTTC
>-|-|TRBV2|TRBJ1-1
CASSESAVPLNTEAFF
TGTGCCAGCAGTGAATCGGCCGTCCCCCTGAACACTGAAGCTTTCTTT
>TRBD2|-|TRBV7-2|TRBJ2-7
CASSLLAGTYEQYF
TGTGCCAGCAGCTTACTAGCGGGAACCTACGAGCAGTACTTC
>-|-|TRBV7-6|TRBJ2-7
CASSSRYGSYEQYF
TGTGCCAGCAGCTCGCGATACGGATCTTACGAGCAGTACTTC
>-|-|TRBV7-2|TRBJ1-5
CASSLLGGHYQPQHF
TGTGCCAGCAGCTTACTAGGGGGGCATTATCAGCCCCAGCATTTT
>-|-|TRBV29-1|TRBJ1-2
CSARARLGNVGTF
TGCAGCGCACGAGCCCGTTTGGGGAATGTAGGAACCTTC
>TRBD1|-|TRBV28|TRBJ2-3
CASSLQGAVVEDTQYF
TGTGCCAGCAGTTTGCAGGGGGCGGTGGTGGAAGATACGCAGTATTTT
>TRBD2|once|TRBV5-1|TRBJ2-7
CASSPRAGGSYEQYF
TGCGCCAGCAGCCCAAGAGCGGGAGGAAGCTACGAGCAGTACTTC
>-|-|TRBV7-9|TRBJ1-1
CASSLDSEAFF
TGTGCCAGCAGCTTAGACAGTGAAGCTTTCTTT
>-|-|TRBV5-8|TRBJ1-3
CASSLGATSGNTIYF
TGTGCCAGCAGCTTGGGGGCCACCTCTGGAAACACCATATATTTT
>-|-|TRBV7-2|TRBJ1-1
CASSPDSMNTEAFF
TGTGCCAGCAGCCCTGACAGTATGAACACTGAAGCTTTCTTT
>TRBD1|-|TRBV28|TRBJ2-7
CASSRGGTGVHEQYF
TGTGCCAGCAGTCGGGGTGGGACAGGGGTACACGAGCAGTACTTC
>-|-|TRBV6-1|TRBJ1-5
CASSERDGLIQPQHF
TGTGCCAGCAGTGAAAGGGACGGACTAATTCAGCCCCAGCATTTT
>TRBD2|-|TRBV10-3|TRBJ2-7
CAITAGLRAPSGRSYEQYF
TGTGCCATCACCGCGGGTCTACGCGCCCCTAGCGGGCGATCCTACGAGCAGTACTTC
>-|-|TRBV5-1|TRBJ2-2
CASSLSRENTGELFF
TGCGCCAGCAGCTTGAGCAGGGAGAACACCGGGGAGCTGTTTTTT
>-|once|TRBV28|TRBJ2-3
CASSGWRGHDTDTQYF
TGTGCCAGCAGCGGGTGGAGGGGGCATGACACAGATACGCAGTATTTT
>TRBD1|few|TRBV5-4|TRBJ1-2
CASSLGQNYGYTF
TGTGCCAGCAGCCTGGGACAGAACTATGGCTACACCTTC
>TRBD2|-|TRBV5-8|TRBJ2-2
CASSWGGSGELFF
TGTGCCAGCAGCTGGGGAGGGTCCGGGGAGCTGTTTTTT
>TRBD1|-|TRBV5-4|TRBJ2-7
CASSYGTGTPYEQYF
TGTGCCAGCAGCTACGGGACAGGGACGCCCTACGAGCAGTACTTC
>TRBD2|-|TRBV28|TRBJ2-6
CASSQRGLAGGSGANVLTF
TGTGCCAGCAGCCAAAGGGGACTAGCGGGGGGTTCTGGGGCCAACGTCCTGACTTTC
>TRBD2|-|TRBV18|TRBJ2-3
CASSTLAGSTDTQYF
TGTGCCAGCTCGACGCTAGCGGGGAGCACAGATACGCAGTATTTT
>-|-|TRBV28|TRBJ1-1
CASSPAGGRNTEAFF
TGTGCCAGCAGCCCCGCCGGGGGCAGAAACACTGAAGCTTTCTTT
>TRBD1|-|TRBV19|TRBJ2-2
CATGGRGELFF
TGTGCCACAGGGGGTCGCGGGGAGCTGTTTTTT
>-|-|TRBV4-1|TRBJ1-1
CASSQVIQGTEAFF
TGCGCCAGCAGCCAAGTAATACAGGGTACTGAAGCTTTCTTT
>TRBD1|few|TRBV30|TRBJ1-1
CAWVVGGDEAFF
TGTGCCTGGGTAGTAGGGGGCGATGAAGCTTTCTTT
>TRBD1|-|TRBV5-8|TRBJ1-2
CATTEERDRTYGYTF
TGTGCCACAACCGAAGAACGGGACAGGACTTATGGCTACACCTTC